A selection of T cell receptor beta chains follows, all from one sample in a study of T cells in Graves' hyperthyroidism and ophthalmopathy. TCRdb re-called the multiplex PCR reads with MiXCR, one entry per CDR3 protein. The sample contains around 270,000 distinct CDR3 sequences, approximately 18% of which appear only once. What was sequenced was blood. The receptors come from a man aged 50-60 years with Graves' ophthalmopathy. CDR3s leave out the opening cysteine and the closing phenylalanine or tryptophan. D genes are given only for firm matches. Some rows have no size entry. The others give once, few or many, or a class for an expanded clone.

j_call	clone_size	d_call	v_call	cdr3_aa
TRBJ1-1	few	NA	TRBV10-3	AISESGWRERAF
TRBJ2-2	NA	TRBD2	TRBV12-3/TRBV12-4	ASTPGLAGNTGELF
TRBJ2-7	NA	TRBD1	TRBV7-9	ANSSPAWGQGDEQY
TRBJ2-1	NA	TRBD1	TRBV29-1	SVRQGQGVGNEQF
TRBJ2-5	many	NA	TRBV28	ASSPGTYQETQY
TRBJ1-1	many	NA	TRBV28	ASSRGGAEAF
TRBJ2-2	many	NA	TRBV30	ASNTADANTGELF
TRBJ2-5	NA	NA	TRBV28	ASSAGASQY
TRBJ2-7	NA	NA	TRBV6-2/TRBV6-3	ASRSSSYEQY
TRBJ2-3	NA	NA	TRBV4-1	ASSQEWADTQY
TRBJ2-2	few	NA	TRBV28	ASLMTETGELF
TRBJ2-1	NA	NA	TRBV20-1	SAENIEANEQF
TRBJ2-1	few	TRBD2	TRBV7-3	ASSFSSGSNEQF
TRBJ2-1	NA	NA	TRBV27	ASSLFPGSSYNEQF
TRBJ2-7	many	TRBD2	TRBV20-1	SATFGTSIYEQY
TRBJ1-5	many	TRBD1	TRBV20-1	SASGRGQPQH
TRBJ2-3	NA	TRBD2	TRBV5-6	ASSPGGTSGYTDTQY
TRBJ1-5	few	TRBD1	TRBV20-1	SARDLLGQVNQPQH
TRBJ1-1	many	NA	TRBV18	ASSPPELNTEAF
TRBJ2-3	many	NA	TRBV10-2	ASSEFPTGYTDTQY
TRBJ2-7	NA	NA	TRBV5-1	ASSLVGVDEQY
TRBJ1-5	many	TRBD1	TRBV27	ASSPGQAWSNQPQH
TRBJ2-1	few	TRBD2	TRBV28	ASSPPFVAGSYNEQF
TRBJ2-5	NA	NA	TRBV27	ASSLSGGDRETQY
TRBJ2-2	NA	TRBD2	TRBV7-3	ASSPTSWTGELF
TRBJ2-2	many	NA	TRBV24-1	ATSDLLDTGELF
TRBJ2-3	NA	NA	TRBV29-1	SVEDLGLSTDTQY
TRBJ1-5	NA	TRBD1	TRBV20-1	SAGGQTINQPQH
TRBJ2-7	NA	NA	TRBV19	ASSIAGPYEQY
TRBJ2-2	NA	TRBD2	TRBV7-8	ASSKGLAANTGELF
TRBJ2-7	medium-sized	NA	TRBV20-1	SCEESGAYEQY
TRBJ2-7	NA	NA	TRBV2	ASSESISYEQY
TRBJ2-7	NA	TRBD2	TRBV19	ASSIRTSGAYEQY
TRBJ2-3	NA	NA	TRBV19	ASSISGTSDTQY
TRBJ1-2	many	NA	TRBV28	ASSGGAFYGYT